A selection of T cell receptor beta chains follows, all from one sample in a study of blood T cell repertoires in COVID-19. The repertoire was sequenced with immunoSEQ multiplex PCR; TCRdb's copy has only in-frame clones and lacks some. The sample holds 220,000 or so clones, approximately 80% seen once. The material sequenced was PBMCs or T cells enriched from blood (not recorded which). These receptors originate from a woman aged 40 to 55 with acute COVID-19. Each CDR3 is given with its conserved first and last residue. D genes are given only for firm matches. Rows give clone size only sometimes, using once, few, many, or a class for an expanded clone.

d_gene: TRBD2; j_gene: TRBJ2-3; v_gene: TRBV9; abundance: few; CDR3nt: TGTGCCAGCAGCGTAGGGGGGACTAGCCCTGATACGCAGTATTTT; CDR3aa: CASSVGGTSPDTQYF
d_gene: -; j_gene: TRBJ2-7; v_gene: TRBV2; abundance: -; CDR3nt: TGTGCCAGCCTCCTTCTGGTTGCGGCCTCCTACGAGCAGTACTTC; CDR3aa: CASLLLVAASYEQYF
d_gene: -; j_gene: TRBJ1-2; v_gene: TRBV5-5; abundance: -; CDR3nt: TGTGCCAGCAGCTCACAGGGTGACTATGGCTACACCTTC; CDR3aa: CASSSQGDYGYTF
d_gene: TRBD1; j_gene: TRBJ1-2; v_gene: TRBV13; abundance: -; CDR3nt: TGTGCCAGCAGCGGACAAGACAGGGAAGGTGGCTACACCTTC; CDR3aa: CASSGQDREGGYTF
d_gene: -; j_gene: TRBJ1-5; v_gene: TRBV28; abundance: -; CDR3nt: TGTGCCAGCAGTTTATGGGGGAGGGTACAGAATAGCAATCAGCCCCAGCATTTT; CDR3aa: CASSLWGRVQNSNQPQHF
d_gene: -; j_gene: TRBJ1-5; v_gene: TRBV27; abundance: once; CDR3nt: TGTGCCAGCTCGTCGGGGTATAGCAATCAGCCCCAGCATTTT; CDR3aa: CASSSGYSNQPQHF
d_gene: -; j_gene: TRBJ2-7; v_gene: TRBV5-1; abundance: -; CDR3nt: TGCGCCAGCAGCCCGCCGCAGGGATACGAGCAGTACTTC; CDR3aa: CASSPPQGYEQYF
d_gene: -; j_gene: TRBJ2-5; v_gene: TRBV4-3; abundance: -; CDR3nt: TGCGCCAGCAGCCAATCGTGGGCGAGCCAAGAGACCCAGTACTTC; CDR3aa: CASSQSWASQETQYF
d_gene: TRBD2; j_gene: TRBJ2-1; v_gene: TRBV6-6; abundance: -; CDR3nt: TGTGCCATCCTAGCGGGGGGGCCTTACAATGAGCAGTTCTTC; CDR3aa: CAILAGGPYNEQFF
d_gene: TRBD1; j_gene: TRBJ2-3; v_gene: TRBV30; abundance: -; CDR3nt: TGTGCCTGGAGCCCCGGACAGGGTCGAACGGACACAGATACGCAGTATTTT; CDR3aa: CAWSPGQGRTDTDTQYF
d_gene: -; j_gene: TRBJ1-3; v_gene: TRBV28; abundance: -; CDR3nt: TGTGCCAGCAGTTCCGGCGGAGCCCACTCTGGAAACACCATATATTTT; CDR3aa: CASSSGGAHSGNTIYF
d_gene: -; j_gene: TRBJ1-2; v_gene: TRBV2; abundance: many; CDR3nt: TGTGCCAGCGAACCCAGGGCTGACTATGGCTACACCTTC; CDR3aa: CASEPRADYGYTF
d_gene: -; j_gene: TRBJ1-1; v_gene: TRBV28; abundance: -; CDR3nt: TGTGCCAGCATGGCCCACACTGAAGCTTTCTTT; CDR3aa: CASMAHTEAFF
d_gene: TRBD2; j_gene: TRBJ2-1; v_gene: TRBV4-2; abundance: -; CDR3nt: TGTGCCAGCAGCCTAGGGAGCGGGAGCTCCTACAATGAGCAGTTCTTC; CDR3aa: CASSLGSGSSYNEQFF